The source of this T cell receptor beta chain is a study of blood T cell repertoires in COVID-19. TCRdb's copy holds only in-frame clones and misses some; the assay was immunoSEQ multiplex PCR. The data show about 400,000 clones, under 90% seen once. V was trimmed by 0 bases and J by 7 bases, leaving 15 bases between them. Germline-derived CDR1 and CDR2 are LNHDA and SQIVND (reference sequence). This CDR3 has 15 residues. Material: PBMCs or T cells enriched from blood (not recorded which). This clonotype was sampled from a woman aged 25 to 39 who had recovered from COVID-19. The rearrangement joins TRBV19 to TRBJ1-2; D is unresolved. DNA of the CDR3: TGTGCCAGTAGTATAGACACAGTCCCGAGTGGTGGCTACACCTTC. Translated: CASSIDTVPSGGYTF.